Shown below are 25 T cell receptor beta chains from a single sample sequenced in a study of metastatic and nonmetastatic thyroid tumors (dated by TCRdb to about 2020). No treatment had been received by any patient before thyroid surgery. The library was generated by PCR. Sequencer: Illumina HiSeq 4000. TCRdb trimmed public reads at Q25 via fastp, called clones via MiXCR and kept in-frame beta chains. In this sample the table shows roughly 18,000 clones, 30% to 35% of which occur a single time. Less than 12% of the sample is in the top ten clones. The source material was tumor tissue. All receptors come from a male donor with papillary thyroid cancer or a benign thyroid nodule (not recorded which). Some clones in this sample may be carry-over from other donors' samples.

This clone was counted a few times. The V gene is TRBV2, the J gene TRBJ2-7; D is possibly TRBD2 (6 bases). Germline lookup yields CDR1 SNHLY and CDR2 FYNNEI. This CDR3 has 13 amino acids. Trimming stripped 3 bases from V and 6 bases from J, with 12 bases between. The CDR3 is CASSEEQRVEQYF. The CDR3 DNA sequence: TGTGCCAGCAGTGAGGAGCAGCGGGTCGAGCAGTACTTC.

This clone has at least ten counts. The chain combines TRBV18 with TRBJ2-1, with D tentatively TRBD2 (6 bases). Germline V gene data show CDR1 as KGHSH and CDR2 as LQKENI. The V and J ends lost 5 bases and 3 bases respectively, with 8 bases between them. The CDR3 contains 13 residues. The CDR3 is CASSGGIYNEQFF. Written as DNA, the CDR3 is TGTGCCAGCTCAGGGGGGATCTACAATGAGCAGTTCTTC.

By proportion, this clone is medium-sized. This chain connects TRBV28 to TRBJ2-7, with TRBD2 matching over 8 bases. This CDR3 contains 15 residues. The J segment lost 4 bases and the V segment lost 4 bases, leaving 9 bases of the junction unmatched. Per the germline V gene, CDR1 is MDHEN and CDR2 is SYDVKM. DNA for the CDR3: TGTGCCAGCAGTTGGCCGGGACTAGGCGCTTACGAGCAGTACTTC. Translation gives CASSWPGLGAYEQYF.

A note on this clone: An end of the junction does not agree with germline; a read error may underlie this. The chain is built from TRBV12-3 or TRBV12-4 and TRBJ1-5; tentative D call: TRBD1 (5 bases). The CDR3 length is 18 residues. CDR3 sequence reads: CASSLWGFTLYSNQPQHF. The CDR3 DNA reads TGTGCCAGTAGTTTATGGGGGTTTACATTGTATAGCAATCAGCCCCAGCATTTT.

Ten or more counts support this clone. This chain links TRBV5-1 with TRBJ1-4, with D possibly being TRBD1 (6 bases). This CDR3 is built from 16 residues. The germline CDR1 and CDR2 sequences are SGHRS and YFSETQ. V shed 0 bases and J shed 4 bases, with 13 bases lying between them. The CDR3 reads CASSLGAGTINEKLFF. CDR3 coding DNA: TGCGCCAGCAGCTTGGGGGCCGGGACAATTAATGAAAAACTGTTTTTT.

The CDR3 here is CASSLSTGDEKLFF. The DNA for the CDR3 is TGCGCCAGCAGCTTGTCGACAGGGGACGAAAAACTGTTTTTT. The rearrangement joins TRBV5-1 to TRBJ1-4; 8 positions agree with TRBD1. CDR1 SGHRS and CDR2 YFSETQ come from the germline V gene. The CDR3 totals 14 residues. Trimming took 1 base from V and 8 from J; bases not matched to a gene: 4.

In regard to this clone: A read error is likely, as this CDR3 ends without the conserved phenylalanine or tryptophan. The DNA is left out, because the CDR3 cannot be placed on it with certainty; the CDR3 is given as TCRdb lists it. The gene calls are TRBV5-4 and TRBJ1-6; the table's D call of TRBD1 was not tested on the DNA. The CDR3 is 14 amino acids in total, end residues counted. Germline V CDR1 and CDR2: SGHNT, YYREEE (reference sequence). The CDR3 loop is CASRPQGGLSPIHL.

V usage is TRBV11-2 and J usage is TRBJ2-1, with D possibly called TRBD1 or TRBD2 (5 bases each). CDR1 is SGHAT and CDR2 is FQNNGV in the germline V gene. V lost 4 bases, J lost 6 bases, and 10 bases lay in between. This CDR3 is built from 13 residues. The CDR3 region is CASSSGTSNEQFF. The CDR3 DNA follows: TGTGCCAGCAGCTCGGGGACCTCCAATGAGCAGTTCTTC.

This sequence joins TRBV5-1 and TRBJ2-1, with 12 bases matching TRBD2. Germline-derived CDR1 and CDR2 are SGHRS and YFSETQ. With 7 bases clipped from V and 10 bases from J, the junction kept 12 bases outside the gene matches. This CDR3 contains 15 residues. CDR3: CASVSLAGGPGEQFF. The CDR3 nucleotides read TGCGCCAGCGTCAGCCTAGCGGGAGGGCCTGGGGAGCAGTTCTTC.

The V gene is TRBV20-1, the J gene TRBJ1-6; 12 nucleotides line up with TRBD1. The CDR3 is 15 amino acids. Germline CDR1 reads DFQATT; CDR2 reads SNEGSKA (reference sequence). After removal of 3 bases from V and 7 bases from J, the junction contained 4 bases not matched to a gene. The CDR3 DNA reads as TGCAGTGCTAGTCCCGGGACAGGGGGCAATTCACCCCTCCACTTT. Translating gives CSASPGTGGNSPLHF.

The rearrangement joins TRBV9 to TRBJ2-7; 9 bases agree with TRBD2. The CDR3 spans 13 residues. Germline V gene sequence: CDR1 SGDLS, CDR2 YYNGEE. Losses at the gene ends were 3 bases for V and 2 bases for J; bases not matched to a gene: 0. The CDR3 loop reads CASSGTSAYEQYF. In DNA, the CDR3 is TGTGCCAGCAGCGGGACTAGCGCCTACGAGCAGTACTTC.

This clone was detected once. The rearrangement links TRBV5-1 to TRBJ2-3, with a tentative D call TRBD2 (6 bases). The CDR3 loop spans 15 amino acids. CDR1 and CDR2 (germline): SGHRS, YFSETQ. V gave up 3 bases and J gave up 1 base, with 12 bases separating them. The CDR3 loop reads CASSSGTGGTDTQYF. The CDR3 bases are TGCGCCAGCAGCTCCGGGACTGGGGGCACAGATACGCAGTATTTT. Combining the CDR3 with reference TRBV5-1 and TRBJ2-3 gives the whole variable domain KAGVTQTPRYLIKTRGQQVTLSCSPISGHRSVSWYQQTPGQGLQFLFEYFSETQRNKGNFPGRFSGRQFSNSRSEMNVSTLELGDSALYLCASSSGTGGTDTQYFGPGTRLTVL.

This clone was observed many times. The chain employs TRBV4-1 and TRBJ2-1; tentatively, D is TRBD1 or TRBD2 (5 bases each). Between the trimmed V and J ends, which lost 4 bases and 4 bases, there was a span of 17 bases. The CDR3 totals 16 residues. Per the germline V gene, CDR1 is MGHRA and CDR2 is YSYEKL. The CDR3 nucleotides are TGCGCCAGCAGCCGGAAGAGGGGAGAGGGGTACAATGAGCAGTTCTTC. Protein sequence: CASSRKRGEGYNEQFF.

V and J are TRBV20-1 and TRBJ1-2; D is uncertain. Germline V gene data show CDR1 as DFQATT and CDR2 as SNEGSKA (reference sequence). This CDR3 spans 11 amino acids. The CDR3 DNA sequence: TGCAGAGTACCAAATGAGGAGGGATACACCTTC. Its translation: CRVPNEEGYTF.

V and J are TRBV6-1 and TRBJ2-7; 7 bases align to TRBD2. Losses at the gene ends were 2 bases for V and 0 bases for J; bases not matched to a gene: 13. The CDR3 runs 18 residues. Germline lookup yields CDR1 MNHNS and CDR2 SASEGT. The chain's CDR3 is CASSETAGAGPSSYEQYF. CDR3 nucleotide sequence: TGTGCCAGCAGTGAAACCGCGGGAGCAGGTCCTAGCTCCTACGAGCAGTACTTC.

The chain joins TRBV7-3 to TRBJ2-1, with unresolved D. Trimming cost V 4 bases and J 10 bases, with 14 bases left between them. The CDR3 has 13 amino acids. Germline-derived CDR1 and CDR2 are SGHTA and FQGTGA. The chain's CDR3 is CASSSPWVEEQFF. The CDR3 DNA is TGTGCCAGCAGCTCGCCTTGGGTGGAGGAGCAGTTCTTC. The whole variable domain, filled in from reference TRBV7-3 and TRBJ2-1, reads GAGVSQTPSNKVTEKGKYVELRCDPISGHTALYWYRQSLGQGPEFLIYFQGTGAADDSGLPNDRFFAVRPEGSVSTLKIQRTERGDSAVYLCASSSPWVEEQFFGPGTRLTVL.

This clone is medium-sized (0.01 to 0.1%) by share. The chain is built from TRBV27 and TRBJ2-1; 10 bases match TRBD2. Germline loops: CDR1 MNHEY, CDR2 SMNVEV (reference sequence). With 7 bases clipped from V and 7 bases from J, the junction kept 7 bases outside the gene matches. CDR3 length: 14 amino acids. The CDR3 loop is CASTGTSVRNEQFF. The DNA of the CDR3 is TGTGCCAGCACCGGGACTAGCGTCCGTAATGAGCAGTTCTTC.

This clone was picked up a small number of times. The chain is built from TRBV27 and TRBJ1-2; 10 bases align to TRBD1. There are 14 residues in the CDR3. CDR1 is MNHEY, CDR2 SMNVEV, per germline (reference sequence). With 9 bases clipped from V and 2 bases from J, the junction kept 6 bases outside the gene matches. The CDR3: CARRTGGANYGYTF. The CDR3 coding sequence is TGTGCCAGACGGACAGGGGGGGCAAACTATGGCTACACCTTC.

A few counts support this clone. This chain connects TRBV5-1 to TRBJ2-2; 8 bases agree with TRBD2. The CDR3 runs 15 residues. Germline values: CDR1 SGHRS, CDR2 YFSETQ. With 3 bases clipped from V and 9 bases from J, the junction kept 10 bases outside the gene matches. Written as DNA, the CDR3 is TGCGCCAGCAGCTCCGGACTAGCCTGTCCCCGGGAGCTGTTTTTT. Translated: CASSSGLACPRELFF.

The chain carries TRBV28 and TRBJ1-2; D is possibly TRBD1 (5 bases). Germline V gene sequence: CDR1 MDHEN, CDR2 SYDVKM. The CDR3 runs to 14 residues. Trimming pared 3 bases from V and 2 bases from J, leaving 10 bases between. DNA of the CDR3: TGTGCCAGCAGTTTGGTATCAGGGAACTATGGCTACACCTTC. Translation gives CASSLVSGNYGYTF.

The sample holds a few counts of this clone. The sample carries other DNA sequences with the same CDR3. The chain recombines TRBV28 with TRBJ1-1; 10 bases are shared with TRBD1. Trimming at V came to 3 bases and at J to 11 bases, leaving 12 bases not matched to a gene. This CDR3 has 15 residues. The germline V gene encodes CDR1 MDHEN and CDR2 SYDVKM. CDR3 nucleotides: TGTGCCAGCAGTTTGGGTACATCTGGACAGGGGGGCGCTTTCTTT. Translation: CASSLGTSGQGGAFF.

This clone was found a few times. The V gene is TRBV2, the J gene TRBJ1-2; perhaps TRBD1 as D (5 bases). Germline lookup yields CDR1 SNHLY and CDR2 FYNNEI. V was cut by 1 base and J by 2 bases, with 5 bases left in between. The CDR3 is 13 residues long. Here the CDR3 DNA reads TGTGCCAGCAGTGAAGGGGGCAACTATGGCTACACCTTC. Protein: CASSEGGNYGYTF.

The sample holds a few counts of this clone. The chain is built from TRBV28 and TRBJ2-7; D call uncertain. Germline CDR1 is MDHEN and CDR2 is SYDVKM. The CDR3 runs to 12 residues. With 3 bases removed from V and 6 bases from J, the gap between germline ends came to 9 bases. This CDR3 reads CASSFVLGEQYF. CDR3 nucleotide sequence: TGTGCCAGCAGTTTCGTCTTAGGCGAGCAGTACTTC.

Concerning this clone itself: Without the conserved terminal phenylalanine or tryptophan, this CDR3 likely stems from a read error. This sequence joins TRBV19 and TRBJ1-2; unclear D gene. This CDR3 comprises 16 residues. V was trimmed by 5 bases and J by 10 bases, leaving 26 bases between them. Germline V gives CDR1 LNHDA, CDR2 SQIVND (reference sequence). CDR3 bases: TGTGCCAGTAGTCTTGTCCCTCCCGGACGGAGCTTTGTCTACACCTAC. Protein sequence: CASSLVPPGRSFVYTY.

The chain has TRBV11-2 and TRBJ2-7, with 9 bases aligning to TRBD2. This CDR3 is 14 amino acids long. CDR1 SGHAT and CDR2 FQNNGV come from the germline V gene. The V and J ends lost 3 bases and 1 base, in that order; junction bases with no gene match: 1. The CDR3 DNA reads as TGTGCCAGCAGCTTGGCGGGAGGGTCCTACGAGCAGTACTTC. Its translation is CASSLAGGSYEQYF.